This TCR beta chain was identified during a study of patients and donors after allogeneic stem cell transplantation. Germline V CDR1 and CDR2: SEHNR, FQNEAQ (reference sequence). V was cut by 5 bases and J by 11 bases, with 12 bases left in between. The CDR3 is made up of 12 amino acids. TCRdb recomputed calls from the RT-PCR reads with MiXCR, one row per CDR3 protein. The profile shows 150,000 to 200,000 distinct CDR3 sequences, roughly 31% of them singletons. This chain links TRBV7-9 with TRBJ2-2; no definite D call. This receptor was taken from a human donor who was either an allogeneic HSCT recipient or a stem cell or donor lymphocyte infusion donor (not recorded which). It is not recorded whose cells these are; they may come from a transplant donor. The source material was blood, either unsorted or a sorted T cell fraction (not recorded which). CDR3 in amino acids: CASSDLLGELFF. In nucleotides, the CDR3 is TGTGCCAGCAGCGACCTGCTCGGAGAGCTGTTTTTT.